This T cell receptor (beta chain) was obtained from a study of T-cell memory formation after mild COVID-19. Looking at the study overall: In these data, TCR clusters were largely donor specific.

TCRalpha and TCRbeta libraries used 5'RACE with constant-segment primers and UMIs. TCRdb reprocessed the 5' RACE reads with MiXCR, giving one entry per CDR3 protein. The sample lists about 310,000 distinct CDR3 sequences; around 15% were seen once. V gave up 4 bases and J gave up 7 bases, with 26 bases separating them. Per germline, CDR1 SGHRS and CDR2 YFSETQ. CDR3 length equals 17 residues. The chain carries TRBV5-1 and TRBJ2-5; either TRBD1 or TRBD2 may supply D (5 bases each). This clonotype originated in a man between 18 and 35 years old who had mild COVID-19 (a few samples of this study predate the infection). Cell type and time point are not known. The sequenced sample was PBMCs or a T cell subset sorted from them (not recorded which). The CDR3 DNA sequence: TGCGCCAGCAGCGTAAACCGGGACCACCGCCTGTTTGGGACCCAGTACTTC. It specifies CASSVNRDHRLFGTQYF.